Below are 32 T cell receptor beta chains sequenced from a single sample in a study of T cells in Graves' hyperthyroidism and ophthalmopathy. Researchers took RNA transcripts and amplified the TCR beta CDR3 regions from them. The HTBI set primed first-round TCR CDR3 RT-PCR. MiXCR, applied by TCRdb to the multiplex PCR reads, yields one record per CDR3 protein. The sample yields hundreds of thousands of distinct CDR3 sequences, about 35% seen once. What was sequenced was blood. The receptors originated from a woman aged 40 to 50 with Graves' hyperthyroidism.

The rearrangement links TRBV15 to TRBJ1-2; D remains ambiguous. The CDR3 totals 15 residues. Germline V gene sequence: CDR1 LNHNV, CDR2 YYDKDF (reference sequence). V was shortened by 3 bases and J by 5 bases, with 16 bases between the two germline ends. CDR3 region: CATSSEGSPLYGYTF. CDR3 sequence (DNA): TGTGCCACCAGCAGTGAAGGGTCTCCTCTATATGGCTACACCTTC.

This clonotype has a count of ten or more. V is TRBV7-9 and J is TRBJ2-6; D remains unclear. The CDR3 is made up of 16 amino acids. CDR1 is SEHNR and CDR2 is FQNEAQ in the germline V gene (reference sequence). V was clipped by 2 bases and J by 0 bases, with 8 bases between them. The CDR3 reads CASSLPPASGANVLTF. CDR3 DNA sequence: TGTGCCAGCAGCTTACCCCCAGCCTCTGGGGCCAACGTCCTGACTTTC.

This clonotype occurred many times. The gene calls are TRBV6-5 and TRBJ1-2, with D perhaps matching TRBD1 (5 bases). In germline, CDR1 is MNHEY, CDR2 SVGAGI. The CDR3 is made up of 12 amino acids. The V end was cut by 6 bases, the J end by 6 bases, with 11 bases between. The DNA for the CDR3 is TGTGCCAGCAGGCAGGGAGCAGATGGCTACACCTTC. This sequence encodes CASRQGADGYTF.

The J gene is TRBJ1-2, the V gene TRBV5-5; D is uncertain. Trimming took 0 bases from V and 2 from J, leaving 11 bases between them. From germline, CDR1 is SGHKS and CDR2 YYEKEE (reference sequence). There are 15 residues in the CDR3. CDR3 DNA: TGTGCCAGCAGCTTGGTAGCCCCTTCCAACTATGGCTACACCTTC. It specifies CASSLVAPSNYGYTF.

This clonotype was recorded at least ten times. V gene TRBV10-2 combines with J gene TRBJ2-7; D uncertain. V was cut by 4 bases and J by 4 bases, with 11 bases left in between. Germline CDR1 reads WSHSY; CDR2 reads SAAADI. The CDR3 is made up of 13 amino acids. In DNA form, the CDR3 reads TGCGCCAGCAGTGTGAGCTCCTCTTACGAGCAGTACTTC. Translating gives CASSVSSSYEQYF.

This clonotype was found a few times. The J gene is TRBJ1-5, the V gene TRBV19, with TRBD1 as a possible D gene (5 bases). CDR1 is LNHDA, CDR2 SQIVND, per germline (reference sequence). The CDR3 has 16 amino acids. Trimming took off 5 bases at V and 3 bases at J, with 17 bases between the two ends. The CDR3 region is CASSLRTDTLNQPQHF. DNA for the CDR3: TGTGCCAGTAGTCTCAGGACGGACACTCTCAATCAGCCCCAGCATTTT.

V usage is TRBV10-1 and J usage is TRBJ2-7, with 7 bases identical to TRBD2. Trimming removed 3 bases from V and 7 bases from J; junction bases left unmatched: 12. Germline lookup yields CDR1 WNHNN and CDR2 SYGVQD (reference sequence). This CDR3 comprises 15 residues. CDR3 DNA sequence: TGCGCCAGCAGTGATGGCGGGAGATCCTACAATGAGCAGTACTTC. This encodes CASSDGGRSYNEQYF.

The chain is built from TRBV12-3 or TRBV12-4 and TRBJ2-7; a weak D match, TRBD2 (7 bases). V lost 2 bases and J lost 7, with 18 bases in between. This CDR3 comprises 15 residues. The CDR3 DNA follows: TGTGCCAGCAGTTTACTGGGGGGGCCGCGTCGGGAGCAGTACTTC. It specifies CASSLLGGPRREQYF.

In its sample, this clonotype was seen a few times. The rearrangement links TRBV11-2 to TRBJ2-5; 9 bases align to TRBD1. V shed 5 bases and J 5 bases; nucleotides not matched to a gene: 6. Per germline, CDR1 SGHAT and CDR2 FQNNGV. This CDR3 is built from 14 residues. Written as DNA, the CDR3 is TGTGCCAGCAGCAACGACAGGGGGATTGAGACCCAGTACTTC. Translating it yields CASSNDRGIETQYF.

V usage is TRBV6-6 and J usage is TRBJ2-7; TRBD1 or TRBD2 may be the D gene (5 bases each). CDR3 length: 13 residues. V was shortened by 7 bases and J by 7 bases, with 17 bases between the two germline ends. Germline CDR1 reads MNHNY; CDR2 reads SVGAGI (reference sequence). This CDR3 reads CASKQTGQPEQYF. The CDR3 DNA reads as TGTGCCAGCAAACAAACGGGGCAACCGGAGCAGTACTTC.

This clonotype was recorded at least ten times. The V call is TRBV12-3 or TRBV12-4, the J call TRBJ2-7; the D gene could be TRBD1 or TRBD2 (5 bases each). The CDR3 sequence is 15 residues long. With 3 bases removed from V and 0 bases from J, the gap between germline ends came to 12 bases. CDR3 coding DNA: TGTGCCAGCAGTTTCGGTAGCGACAGCTCCTACGAGCAGTACTTC. Translating gives CASSFGSDSSYEQYF.

This chain links TRBV20-1 with TRBJ2-7; 10 bases align to TRBD1. The germline V gene encodes CDR1 DFQATT and CDR2 SNEGSKA (reference sequence). The V segment lost 3 bases and the J segment 9 bases; nucleotides outside the gene matches: 14. This CDR3 spans 15 amino acids. The CDR3 loop reads CSASVWDRGRDGQYF. DNA for the CDR3: TGCAGTGCTAGTGTTTGGGACAGGGGTAGGGACGGGCAGTACTTC.

This clonotype was observed at least ten times. The chain employs TRBV12-3 or TRBV12-4 and TRBJ2-7; 9 bases line up with TRBD1. V was clipped by 5 bases and J by 5 bases; unmatched bases: 4. The CDR3 runs 13 residues. For the CDR3, the DNA is TGTGCCAGCAGTGGGGGACAGGGAGACGAGCAGTACTTC. It encodes CASSGGQGDEQYF.

In DNA, the CDR3 is TGTGCCAGCACCAAGACAGGGCTAGAGGAGCAGTACTTC. This sequence encodes CASTKTGLEEQYF. The chain links TRBV11-1 to TRBJ2-7, with TRBD1 matching over 7 bases. The V and J ends lost 7 bases and 7 bases, in that order; junction bases with no gene match: 10. The germline CDR1 and CDR2 sequences are SGHAT and FQDESV (reference sequence). This CDR3 has 13 amino acids. The entire variable domain, with the rest obtained from reference TRBV11-1 and TRBJ2-7, is as follows: EAEVAQSPRYKITEKSQAVAFWCDPISGHATLYWYRQILGQGPELLVQFQDESVVDDSQLPKDRFSAERLKGVDSTLKIQPAELGDSAMYLCASTKTGLEEQYFGPGTRLTVT.

This clonotype came up many times. The chain is built from TRBV2 and TRBJ1-2; D uncertain. Trimming left V 8 bases short and J 1 base short, with 11 bases between. The CDR3 consists of 13 residues. CDR1 is SNHLY and CDR2 is FYNNEI in the germline V gene. The CDR3 bases are TGTGCCAGCGTACGGATCGGTAACTATGGCTACACCTTC. It codes for CASVRIGNYGYTF.

The rearrangement links TRBV28 to TRBJ1-5, with a weak D call TRBD1 (5 bases). From germline, CDR1 is MDHEN and CDR2 SYDVKM. This CDR3 comprises 15 residues. With 5 bases removed from V and 4 bases from J, the gap between germline ends came to 15 bases. The CDR3 sequence is CASSAGGRENQPQHF. Here the CDR3 DNA reads TGTGCCAGCAGTGCCGGGGGACGGGAAAATCAGCCCCAGCATTTT.

The chain is built from TRBV5-1 and TRBJ1-3, with D uncertain. V was cut by 4 bases and J by 2 bases, with 7 bases left in between. Germline CDR1 is SGHRS and CDR2 is YFSETQ. This CDR3 has 13 amino acids. CDR3 sequence reads: CASSVDTGNTIYF. DNA of the CDR3: TGCGCCAGCAGCGTCGACACTGGAAACACCATATATTTT.

The table lists this clonotype with a count of one. An end of the junction differs from the germline gene, which may be a read error. The V and J genes are TRBV12-3 or TRBV12-4 and TRBJ2-5; 7 bases are a match to TRBD2. The CDR3 totals 11 residues. The CDR3 region is CASQREETQHF. Here the CDR3 DNA reads TGTGCCAGCCAGCGGGAAGAGACCCAGCACTTC.

The chain couples TRBV20-1 to TRBJ1-5; D ambiguous. The germline CDR1 and CDR2 sequences are DFQATT and SNEGSKA (reference sequence). CDR3 length: 13 residues. V was pared by 0 bases and J by 9 bases, with 12 bases between. CDR3: CSARDTLGLPQHF. Written as DNA, the CDR3 is TGCAGTGCTAGAGATACATTGGGGTTGCCCCAGCATTTT.

This clonotype was found a few times. V and J are TRBV5-1 and TRBJ1-1; D may be TRBD1 (5 bases). V lost 4 bases and J lost 1, with 14 bases in between. In germline, CDR1 is SGHRS, CDR2 YFSETQ. The CDR3 is 15 residues long. CDR3 residues: CASSQSPDRNTEAFF. The DNA of the CDR3 is TGCGCCAGCAGCCAAAGTCCAGACAGGAACACTGAAGCTTTCTTT. Together with reference TRBV5-1 and TRBJ1-1, the CDR3 gives the full variable domain: KAGVTQTPRYLIKTRGQQVTLSCSPISGHRSVSWYQQTPGQGLQFLFEYFSETQRNKGNFPGRFSGRQFSNSRSEMNVSTLELGDSALYLCASSQSPDRNTEAFFGQGTRLTVV.

The CDR3 nucleotides are TGTGCCATCAGTGAAAGGGGGGGACAGGGGGCAAGGGACACTGAAGCTTTCTTT. Translation: CAISERGGQGARDTEAFF. The chain links TRBV10-3 to TRBJ1-1, with TRBD1 matching over 12 bases. Unmatched junction bases numbered 11, after V lost 3 bases and J lost 3 bases. The CDR3 length is 18 residues. In germline, CDR1 is ENHRY, CDR2 SYGVKD.

This clonotype was observed many times. V is TRBV15 and J is TRBJ1-6; D gene unclear. Germline CDR1 LNHNV, CDR2 YYDKDF (reference sequence). This CDR3 spans 14 amino acids. V was clipped by 4 bases and J by 9 bases, with 13 bases between them. CDR3 DNA: TGTGCCACCAGCATAGTAGGGTTCGGTTCACCCCTCCACTTT. Amino acids: CATSIVGFGSPLHF. Complete variable domain (other parts from reference TRBV15 and TRBJ1-6): DAMVIQNPRYQVTQFGKPVTLSCSQTLNHNVMYWYQQKSSQAPKLLFHYYDKDFNNEADTPDNFQSRRPNTSFCFLDIRSPGLGDTAMYLCATSIVGFGSPLHFGNGTRLTVT.

A few counts support this clonotype. The gene calls are TRBV7-3 and TRBJ2-7; 9 bases align to TRBD2. Looked up from germline, CDR1 is SGHTA and CDR2 is FQGTGA. Unmatched junction bases numbered 4, after V lost 2 bases and J lost 5 bases. The CDR3 loop spans 14 amino acids. The CDR3 DNA is TGTGCCAGCAGCTTAGGGGGGACTAGCAACGAGCAGTACTTC. Translation gives CASSLGGTSNEQYF.

This clonotype occurred once. The V gene is TRBV10-3, the J gene TRBJ1-5, with TRBD1 identical over 8 bases. Germline V gives CDR1 ENHRY, CDR2 SYGVKD. V dropped 4 bases and J dropped 4; count of bases not matched to a gene: 3. This CDR3 has 14 residues. CDR3: CAISVTGVNQPQHF. In DNA, the CDR3 is TGTGCCATCAGTGTGACAGGGGTTAATCAGCCCCAGCATTTT.

The rearrangement joins TRBV6-5 to TRBJ1-2, with D tentatively TRBD1 (5 bases). The V and J ends lost 5 bases and 4 bases respectively, with 11 bases between them. The germline V gene has CDR1 MNHEY and CDR2 SVGAGI. CDR3 length equals 13 residues. The CDR3 coding sequence is TGTGCCAGCAGTCAGGACACCCGCTATGGCTACACCTTC. Translating it yields CASSQDTRYGYTF.

The CDR3 DNA follows: TGTGCCAGCAGCACACAGGCGCCTCCTGGGGATACGCAGTATTTT. Translating it yields CASSTQAPPGDTQYF. This sequence joins TRBV7-2 and TRBJ2-3; possibly TRBD1 for D (5 bases). In germline, CDR1 is SGHTA, CDR2 FQGNSA. This CDR3 contains 15 residues. Trimming removed 5 bases from V and 6 bases from J, with 18 bases in between.

This clonotype came up many times. The chain uses TRBV6-5 and TRBJ1-2; 9 nucleotides line up with TRBD1. V lost 5 bases to trimming and J lost 8 bases; unmatched junction nucleotides: 6. Germline CDR1 is MNHEY and CDR2 is SVGAGI. The CDR3 is 13 amino acids. Here the CDR3 reads CASSLDGQGGYTF. The CDR3 coding sequence is TGTGCCAGCAGTCTAGACGGACAGGGGGGCTACACCTTC.

This clonotype showed up many times. The chain combines TRBV9 with TRBJ2-7; no clear D. Looked up from germline, CDR1 is SGDLS and CDR2 is YYNGEE. V gave up 0 bases and J gave up 5 bases, with 18 bases separating them. The CDR3 totals 16 residues. CDR3 DNA: TGTGCCAGCAGCGTAGGGGAACGTCAACCAGGCGACGAGCAGTACTTC. Translation gives CASSVGERQPGDEQYF.

This clonotype showed up many times. The genes are TRBV10-3 and TRBJ1-2; D is unclear. V was clipped by 2 bases and J by 3 bases, with 7 bases between them. Germline V gives CDR1 ENHRY, CDR2 SYGVKD. The CDR3 spans 13 residues. The CDR3 nucleotides read TGTGCCATCAGTGAGACGCGGGACTATGGCTACACCTTC. It translates to CAISETRDYGYTF.

The table lists this clonotype with a few counts. V is TRBV6-2 or TRBV6-3 and J is TRBJ2-5; no definite D call. Trimming pared 2 bases from V and 4 bases from J, leaving 11 bases between. Germline values: CDR1 MNHEY, CDR2 SVGEGT. CDR3 length: 14 residues. The chain's CDR3 is CASSYVRSGETQYF. CDR3 coding DNA: TGTGCCAGCAGTTACGTGAGGTCGGGAGAGACCCAGTACTTC.

This clonotype was seen a few times. This sequence joins TRBV15 and TRBJ2-3; tentatively, D is TRBD2 (5 bases). V was trimmed by 4 bases and J by 6 bases, leaving 11 bases between them. The germline V gene has CDR1 LNHNV and CDR2 YYDKDF (reference sequence). The CDR3 spans 13 residues. This CDR3 reads CATSTRRGDTQYF. CDR3 nucleotides: TGTGCCACCAGCACCCGAAGAGGGGATACGCAGTATTTT.

This clonotype has just a few counts. The chain uses TRBV5-1 and TRBJ1-4; no definite D call. This CDR3 spans 15 amino acids. The germline V and J ends were trimmed by 7 bases and 4 bases, with 17 bases remaining between them. CDR1 is SGHRS and CDR2 is YFSETQ in the germline V gene. The CDR3 sequence is CASRSSDGYNEKLFF. The CDR3 DNA follows: TGCGCCAGCCGAAGTTCCGACGGGTATAATGAAAAACTGTTTTTT.